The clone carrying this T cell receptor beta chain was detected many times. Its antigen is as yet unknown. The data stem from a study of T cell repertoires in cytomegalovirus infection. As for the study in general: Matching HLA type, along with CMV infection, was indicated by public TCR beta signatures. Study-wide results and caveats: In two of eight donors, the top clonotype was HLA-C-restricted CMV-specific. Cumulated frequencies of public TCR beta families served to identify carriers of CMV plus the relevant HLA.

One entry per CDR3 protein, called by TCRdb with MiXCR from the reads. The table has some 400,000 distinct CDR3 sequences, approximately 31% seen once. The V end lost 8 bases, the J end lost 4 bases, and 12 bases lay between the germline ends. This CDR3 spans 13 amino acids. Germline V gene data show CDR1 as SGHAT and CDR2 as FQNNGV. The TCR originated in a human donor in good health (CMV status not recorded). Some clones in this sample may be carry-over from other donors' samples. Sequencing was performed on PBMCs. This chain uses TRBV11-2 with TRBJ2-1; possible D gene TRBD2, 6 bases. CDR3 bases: TGTGCCAGCCGTTTGGAGGGGTACAATGAGCAGTTCTTC. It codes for CASRLEGYNEQFF.